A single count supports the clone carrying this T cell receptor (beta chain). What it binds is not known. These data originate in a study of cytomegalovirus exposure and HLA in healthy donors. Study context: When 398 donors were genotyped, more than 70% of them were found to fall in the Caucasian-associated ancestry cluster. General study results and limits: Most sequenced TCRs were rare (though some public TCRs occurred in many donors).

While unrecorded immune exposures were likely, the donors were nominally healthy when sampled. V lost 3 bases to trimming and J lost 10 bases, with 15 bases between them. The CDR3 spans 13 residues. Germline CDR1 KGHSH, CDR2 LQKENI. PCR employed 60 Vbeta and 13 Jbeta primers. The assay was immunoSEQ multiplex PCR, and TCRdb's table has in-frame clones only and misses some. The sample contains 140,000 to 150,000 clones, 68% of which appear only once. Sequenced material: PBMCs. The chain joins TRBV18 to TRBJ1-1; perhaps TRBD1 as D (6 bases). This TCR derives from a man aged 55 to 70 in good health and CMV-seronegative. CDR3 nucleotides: TGTGCCAGCTCACCCCGAAACAGGGATGGAGCTTTCTTT. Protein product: CASSPRNRDGAFF.